The text below deals with one T cell receptor (beta chain). Its antigen is undetermined. The sample comes from a study of T cell repertoires in cytomegalovirus infection. Study overall: Selection of CMV epitopes for the study included recently identified HLA-C-restricted and well-studied HLA-B-restricted ones. Public TCR beta signatures were indicative of both CMV infection and a matching HLA type. Whole-study results and caveats: The study identified carriers of CMV plus the relevant HLA from cumulative public TCR beta family frequency. Across the ex vivo response, the dominant clonotypes were HLA-C-restricted CMV-specific TCR beta clonotypes.

This CDR3 comprises 17 residues. With 6 bases clipped from V and 4 bases from J, the junction kept 17 bases outside the gene matches. Germline V gene sequence: CDR1 DFQATT, CDR2 SNEGSKA (reference sequence). TCRdb re-called the reads with MiXCR, one entry per CDR3 protein. This table has hundreds of thousands of distinct CDR3 sequences, approximately 31% appearing once. This rearrangement joins TRBV20-1 to TRBJ2-1; 8 bases fit TRBD1. This TCR was sampled from a human donor in good health (CMV status not recorded). Some clones in this sample may be carry-over from other donors' samples. The source was cultured CD8+ T cells from PBMCs, collected from culture after CMV antigen stimulation. The CDR3 loop reads CSAVLGTRDRTYNEQFF. The CDR3 nucleotides are TGCAGTGCCGTCCTAGGTACTCGGGACAGGACTTACAATGAGCAGTTCTTC.